The rows below give T cell receptor beta chains drawn from one sample of a study of cytomegalovirus exposure and HLA in healthy donors. Here immunoSEQ multiplex PCR was the method, and the copy in TCRdb shows in-frame clones only, minus some. The sample yields about 200,000 clones, 70% to 80% seen once. The sequenced sample consisted of PBMCs. The origin of the receptors is a woman aged 25 to 39 in good health and CMV-seronegative. CDR3s include the opening cysteine and the closing phenylalanine or tryptophan. Fields, in order: D gene, clone size, J gene, V gene, CDR3 protein, CDR3 DNA. The D gene is left open where the match is weak. Clone size appears in some rows only: once, few, many, or a class for an expanded clone.

d_call: TRBD1
clone_size: -
j_call: TRBJ1-1
v_call: TRBV19
cdr3_aa: CASSAPDRGWAEAFF
cdr3_nt: TGTGCCAGTAGTGCCCCGGACAGGGGATGGGCTGAAGCTTTCTTT

d_call: TRBD1
clone_size: -
j_call: TRBJ2-7
v_call: TRBV9
cdr3_aa: CASSVVGGQGRQYF
cdr3_nt: TGTGCCAGCAGCGTAGTGGGGGGACAGGGACGGCAGTACTTC

d_call: TRBD1
clone_size: -
j_call: TRBJ2-6
v_call: TRBV29-1
cdr3_aa: CSVEDLKGAAGANVLTF
cdr3_nt: TGCAGCGTTGAAGATCTTAAGGGGGCGGCTGGGGCCAACGTCCTGACTTTC

d_call: -
clone_size: -
j_call: TRBJ2-7
v_call: TRBV7-2
cdr3_aa: CASSPDSSPSYEQYF
cdr3_nt: TGTGCCAGCAGCCCGGACAGTAGCCCCTCCTACGAGCAGTACTTC

d_call: TRBD2
clone_size: -
j_call: TRBJ2-1
v_call: TRBV5-1
cdr3_aa: CASDQVGTSGSTLRNEQFF
cdr3_nt: TGCGCCAGCGACCAAGTCGGGACTAGCGGGAGTACTCTACGCAATGAGCAGTTCTTC

d_call: TRBD1
clone_size: few
j_call: TRBJ1-5
v_call: TRBV7-8
cdr3_aa: CASSFARDSYSNQPQHF
cdr3_nt: TGTGCCAGCAGCTTTGCCCGGGACAGCTATAGCAATCAGCCCCAGCATTTT

d_call: -
clone_size: -
j_call: TRBJ2-4
v_call: TRBV6-1
cdr3_aa: CASSETREVQYF
cdr3_nt: TGTGCCAGCAGTGAAACGAGGGAAGTTCAGTACTTC

d_call: TRBD1
clone_size: once
j_call: TRBJ1-1
v_call: TRBV19
cdr3_aa: CASRLDREAFF
cdr3_nt: TGTGCCAGTAGACTGGACAGGGAAGCTTTCTTT

d_call: TRBD1
clone_size: -
j_call: TRBJ2-4
v_call: TRBV27
cdr3_aa: CASSSLDRAKNIQYF
cdr3_nt: TGTGCCAGCAGTTCCCTGGACAGGGCCAAAAACATTCAGTACTTC

d_call: TRBD2
clone_size: few
j_call: TRBJ2-2
v_call: TRBV19
cdr3_aa: CASIPSGGAGTGELFF
cdr3_nt: TGTGCCAGTATCCCTAGCGGGGGGGCCGGAACCGGGGAGCTGTTTTTT

d_call: -
clone_size: -
j_call: TRBJ1-2
v_call: TRBV23-1
cdr3_aa: CASSQSKGDGNYGYTF
cdr3_nt: TGCGCCAGCAGTCAATCGAAAGGGGATGGTAACTATGGCTACACCTTC

d_call: TRBD1
clone_size: -
j_call: TRBJ2-7
v_call: TRBV5-1
cdr3_aa: CASSQGQGGNEQYF
cdr3_nt: TGCGCCAGCAGCCAGGGACAGGGAGGGAACGAGCAGTACTTC

d_call: -
clone_size: -
j_call: TRBJ2-7
v_call: TRBV30
cdr3_aa: CAWSQGYEQYF
cdr3_nt: TGTGCCTGGAGTCAGGGTTACGAGCAGTACTTC

d_call: -
clone_size: -
j_call: TRBJ1-1
v_call: TRBV5-1
cdr3_aa: CASSLGGKGQTRSVAEAFF
cdr3_nt: TGCGCCAGCAGCTTGGGAGGGAAGGGGCAGACTAGATCGGTCGCTGAAGCTTTCTTT

d_call: TRBD1
clone_size: -
j_call: TRBJ1-2
v_call: TRBV5-1
cdr3_aa: CASSLGDSYGYTF
cdr3_nt: TGCGCCAGCAGCTTGGGGGACAGCTATGGCTACACCTTC

d_call: -
clone_size: few
j_call: TRBJ1-2
v_call: TRBV2
cdr3_aa: CASSTENLYGYTF
cdr3_nt: TGTGCCAGCAGCACGGAGAATCTATATGGCTACACCTTC

d_call: -
clone_size: few
j_call: TRBJ1-1
v_call: TRBV7-9
cdr3_aa: CASSLKWQRTFF
cdr3_nt: TGTGCCAGCAGCTTAAAGTGGCAGAGGACTTTCTTT

d_call: TRBD2
clone_size: few
j_call: TRBJ2-1
v_call: TRBV4-1
cdr3_aa: CASSRPTSGRADNEQFF
cdr3_nt: TGCGCCAGCAGCCGACCGACTAGCGGGAGGGCAGACAATGAGCAGTTCTTC

d_call: TRBD2
clone_size: -
j_call: TRBJ2-3
v_call: TRBV5-1
cdr3_aa: CASSRTSGGGDTQYF
cdr3_nt: TGCGCCAGCAGCAGGACTAGCGGGGGAGGGGATACGCAGTATTTT

d_call: TRBD2
clone_size: -
j_call: TRBJ2-7
v_call: TRBV18
cdr3_aa: CASSPLAGGGYEQYF
cdr3_nt: TGTGCCAGCTCACCACTAGCGGGAGGGGGCTACGAGCAGTACTTC

d_call: -
clone_size: -
j_call: TRBJ1-4
v_call: TRBV30
cdr3_aa: CAWSAQDWEKLFF
cdr3_nt: TGTGCCTGGAGCGCCCAGGACTGGGAAAAACTGTTTTTT

d_call: -
clone_size: -
j_call: TRBJ1-2
v_call: TRBV25-1
cdr3_aa: CASRVGGYGDYGYTF
cdr3_nt: TGTGCCAGCAGGGTTGGGGGGTACGGGGACTATGGCTACACCTTC

d_call: -
clone_size: -
j_call: TRBJ2-3
v_call: TRBV29-1
cdr3_aa: CSVEAEHSTDTQYF
cdr3_nt: TGCAGCGTTGAAGCAGAACATAGCACAGATACGCAGTATTTT

d_call: TRBD1
clone_size: -
j_call: TRBJ2-7
v_call: TRBV19
cdr3_aa: CASSYRGSEQYF
cdr3_nt: TGTGCCAGTAGTTACAGGGGGAGCGAGCAGTACTTC

d_call: TRBD2
clone_size: few
j_call: TRBJ2-1
v_call: TRBV28
cdr3_aa: CASGLAGVGEQFF
cdr3_nt: TGTGCCAGTGGACTAGCGGGAGTAGGTGAGCAGTTCTTC

d_call: -
clone_size: -
j_call: TRBJ1-1
v_call: TRBV29-1
cdr3_aa: CSVEETGSVEAFF
cdr3_nt: TGCAGCGTTGAAGAGACAGGTTCTGTTGAAGCTTTCTTT

d_call: TRBD1
clone_size: -
j_call: TRBJ1-3
v_call: TRBV2
cdr3_aa: CASRGTAGNTIYF
cdr3_nt: TGTGCCAGCAGAGGGACAGCTGGAAACACCATATATTTT

d_call: -
clone_size: -
j_call: TRBJ2-1
v_call: TRBV14
cdr3_aa: CASSQDPQAWAQSSYNEQFF
cdr3_nt: TGTGCCAGCAGCCAAGATCCGCAGGCTTGGGCGCAGAGCTCCTACAATGAGCAGTTCTTC

d_call: TRBD1
clone_size: -
j_call: TRBJ1-1
v_call: TRBV5-1
cdr3_aa: CASSLTGVETEAFF
cdr3_nt: TGCGCCAGCAGCTTAACAGGGGTGGAAACTGAAGCTTTCTTT

d_call: TRBD1
clone_size: -
j_call: TRBJ2-1
v_call: TRBV5-8
cdr3_aa: CASSLGTGGNNEQFF
cdr3_nt: TGTGCCAGCAGCCTCGGGACAGGGGGTAACAATGAGCAGTTCTTC

d_call: TRBD1
clone_size: few
j_call: TRBJ2-7
v_call: TRBV15
cdr3_aa: CATSRETGTGYEQYF
cdr3_nt: TGTGCCACCAGCAGGGAAACCGGGACAGGGTACGAGCAGTACTTC

d_call: TRBD2
clone_size: -
j_call: TRBJ2-7
v_call: TRBV11-2
cdr3_aa: CASSLAGGPSYEQYF
cdr3_nt: TGTGCCAGCAGCTTAGCGGGGGGGCCCTCCTACGAGCAGTACTTC

d_call: TRBD1
clone_size: -
j_call: TRBJ1-2
v_call: TRBV10-3
cdr3_aa: CATTGGDYGYTF
cdr3_nt: TGTGCCACGACAGGGGGCGACTATGGCTACACCTTC

d_call: -
clone_size: -
j_call: TRBJ2-7
v_call: TRBV27
cdr3_aa: CASSLGIGTFSYEQYF
cdr3_nt: TGTGCCAGCAGTTTAGGTATCGGGACTTTTTCCTACGAGCAGTACTTC

d_call: -
clone_size: once
j_call: TRBJ1-2
v_call: TRBV19
cdr3_aa: CASSIPTTDRIEGYTF
cdr3_nt: TGTGCCAGTAGTATTCCCACTACGGACAGAATCGAGGGCTACACCTTC

d_call: TRBD2
clone_size: -
j_call: TRBJ2-4
v_call: TRBV18
cdr3_aa: CASSPSGWLAKNIQYF
cdr3_nt: TGTGCCAGCTCACCTAGCGGGTGGTTGGCCAAAAACATTCAGTACTTC

d_call: -
clone_size: -
j_call: TRBJ2-1
v_call: TRBV7-6
cdr3_aa: CASSLGQGYNEQFF
cdr3_nt: TGTGCCAGCAGCTTAGGGCAGGGGTACAATGAGCAGTTCTTC

d_call: TRBD1
clone_size: few
j_call: TRBJ1-6
v_call: TRBV6-5
cdr3_aa: CASSDSTGGNSPLHF
cdr3_nt: TGTGCCAGCAGTGACTCGACAGGGGGCAATTCACCCCTCCACTTT

d_call: TRBD1
clone_size: few
j_call: TRBJ2-5
v_call: TRBV19
cdr3_aa: CASRPTGYIETQYF
cdr3_nt: TGTGCCAGTAGACCGACAGGGTATATTGAGACCCAGTACTTC

d_call: -
clone_size: once
j_call: TRBJ1-1
v_call: TRBV5-1
cdr3_aa: CASSPRKLTEAFF
cdr3_nt: TGCGCCAGCAGCCCTAGGAAGCTGACTGAAGCTTTCTTT

d_call: -
clone_size: -
j_call: TRBJ1-1
v_call: TRBV9
cdr3_aa: CASSPGEDTTEAFF
cdr3_nt: TGTGCCAGCAGCCCCGGTGAGGACACCACTGAAGCTTTCTTT

d_call: TRBD2
clone_size: once
j_call: TRBJ2-7
v_call: TRBV2
cdr3_aa: CASLIAGGFDEQYF
cdr3_nt: TGTGCCAGTCTTATAGCGGGAGGTTTTGACGAGCAGTACTTC

d_call: -
clone_size: -
j_call: TRBJ1-5
v_call: TRBV30
cdr3_aa: CTWTEPQGGGNQPQHF
cdr3_nt: TGTACCTGGACCGAGCCACAGGGAGGGGGAAATCAGCCCCAGCATTTT

d_call: TRBD1
clone_size: -
j_call: TRBJ2-2
v_call: TRBV7-3
cdr3_aa: CASSAQGDGTGELFF
cdr3_nt: TGTGCCAGCAGCGCACAGGGGGACGGCACCGGGGAGCTGTTTTTT

d_call: -
clone_size: -
j_call: TRBJ2-5
v_call: TRBV7-2
cdr3_aa: CASSFPGDKETQYF
cdr3_nt: TGTGCCAGCAGCTTTCCGGGGGATAAAGAGACCCAGTACTTC

d_call: -
clone_size: -
j_call: TRBJ1-1
v_call: TRBV7-9
cdr3_aa: CASSPTQGRDTEAFF
cdr3_nt: TGTGCCAGCAGCCCCACCCAGGGAAGGGACACTGAAGCTTTCTTT

d_call: -
clone_size: -
j_call: TRBJ1-2
v_call: TRBV6-6
cdr3_aa: CASSYSSGAGYTF
cdr3_nt: TGTGCCAGCAGTTACTCTTCTGGGGCTGGCTACACCTTC

d_call: TRBD1
clone_size: -
j_call: TRBJ1-2
v_call: TRBV29-1
cdr3_aa: CSVSKLTGDGYTF
cdr3_nt: TGCAGCGTTTCTAAACTGACAGGGGATGGCTACACCTTC

d_call: -
clone_size: -
j_call: TRBJ2-3
v_call: TRBV7-9
cdr3_aa: CASSFGVSGDLRTDTQYF
cdr3_nt: TGTGCCAGCAGCTTTGGAGTAAGTGGAGATCTGCGCACAGATACGCAGTATTTT

d_call: TRBD2
clone_size: few
j_call: TRBJ2-7
v_call: TRBV19
cdr3_aa: CASSITSGSPYEQYF
cdr3_nt: TGTGCCAGTAGTATCACTAGCGGGAGCCCATACGAGCAGTACTTC

d_call: -
clone_size: once
j_call: TRBJ1-4
v_call: TRBV4-2
cdr3_aa: CASSHPRGGYEKLFF
cdr3_nt: TGTGCCAGCAGCCACCCACGTGGCGGGTATGAAAAACTGTTTTTT

d_call: -
clone_size: few
j_call: TRBJ1-1
v_call: TRBV28
cdr3_aa: CASSLSLRDTEAFF
cdr3_nt: TGTGCCAGCAGTTTATCACTGCGGGACACTGAAGCTTTCTTT

d_call: -
clone_size: -
j_call: TRBJ1-1
v_call: TRBV7-8
cdr3_aa: CASSYDRRNTEAFF
cdr3_nt: TGTGCCAGCAGCTATGACAGGCGGAACACTGAAGCTTTCTTT

d_call: TRBD2
clone_size: -
j_call: TRBJ2-1
v_call: TRBV4-1
cdr3_aa: CASSSQRGGRGNEQFF
cdr3_nt: TGTGCCAGCAGCAGCCAGCGGGGGGGCCGAGGTAATGAGCAGTTCTTC

d_call: TRBD1
clone_size: -
j_call: TRBJ1-1
v_call: TRBV7-6
cdr3_aa: CASSAWGQTRDTEAFF
cdr3_nt: TGTGCCAGCAGCGCGTGGGGACAGACCCGGGACACTGAAGCTTTCTTT

d_call: TRBD2
clone_size: -
j_call: TRBJ2-6
v_call: TRBV5-1
cdr3_aa: CASSKASSGSPGANVLTF
cdr3_nt: TGCGCCAGCAGCAAGGCGTCTAGCGGGAGTCCTGGGGCCAACGTCCTGACTTTC

d_call: -
clone_size: -
j_call: TRBJ1-2
v_call: TRBV6-1
cdr3_aa: CASSEGQGNYGYTF
cdr3_nt: TGTGCCAGCAGTGAGGGCCAAGGAAACTATGGCTACACCTTC

d_call: -
clone_size: -
j_call: TRBJ2-5
v_call: TRBV28
cdr3_aa: CASSLVRIQETQYF
cdr3_nt: TGTGCCAGCAGTTTAGTCAGGATTCAAGAGACCCAGTACTTC

d_call: -
clone_size: few
j_call: TRBJ2-7
v_call: TRBV13
cdr3_aa: CASSYRTQGYEQYF
cdr3_nt: TGTGCCAGCAGCTATCGAACACAGGGCTACGAGCAGTACTTC